This T cell receptor beta chain emerged from a study of Ad26.COV2.S vaccination and SARS-CoV-2 variants. Study findings and constraints: While placebo recipients had lower spike-specific TCR breadth, vaccine recipients had more. Using TCR breadth and depth analyses may have led to underestimated total T cell responses.

As to treatment: over 15 received Ad26.COV2.S at low or high dose, single or two shots; roughly five received placebo; per-sample allocation not given. Sampling was done on day 63 after the first vaccine or placebo injection. This Boston cohort included adults aged 18-55 years. Ad26.COV2.S expressed prefusion-stabilized spike from the original Wuhan strain. Repertoires were generated with immunoSEQ multiplex PCR, while TCRdb's copy carries only in-frame clones and drops some. The sample has some 460,000 clones, 70% to 90% seen once. For this clone: The antigen is not known.

The receptor was derived from a person between 18 and 65 years old who received the Ad26.COV2.S COVID-19 vaccine or a placebo. The sample consisted of peripheral blood, taken in a trial of Ad26.COV2.S vaccine versus placebo.

CDR3 nucleotides: TGTGCCAGCAGTTACGCGGGAGGCCCCCCCTACGAGCAGTACTTC. This codes for CASSYAGGPPYEQYF. The gene calls are TRBV6-5 and TRBJ2-7; TRBD2 agrees at 8 bases. Germline V gene sequence: CDR1 MNHEY, CDR2 SVGAGI. The CDR3 totals 15 residues. V trimming: 2 bases; J trimming: 2 bases; junction bases outside the gene matches: 5.